These 16 T cell receptor beta chains came from one sample sequenced in a study of vaccination and CD4 T cells after COVID-19 (dated by TCRdb to 2022 to 2024). Their antigen targets remain unknown. The sample's treatment or condition label is to be understood as: approximately 9-day PBMC culture with coronavirus spike peptide pools or control peptides (ViraFEST assay). Library construction relied on PCR. TCRdb records Illumina iSeq 100 as the sequencer. DNA from cultured CD4+ T cells was subjected to TCR sequencing with the Oncomine TCR Beta short-read assay at the Johns Hopkins FTIC core. The public reads were reanalyzed by TCRdb: fastp trimming at Q25, MiXCR alignment, in-frame beta chains only. Identical CDR3 proteins give one entry, which carries the most common genes and DNA. This sample holds 10,000 to 13,000 distinct CDR3 sequences; 65% to 80% were observed only once. About 18% of the sample rests with the top ten.

The specimen was CD4+ T cells from blood, cultured in vitro. Every receptor here comes from a human donor who had recovered from COVID-19.

The chain joins TRBV15 to TRBJ2-3, with 7 positions matching TRBD1. Looked up from germline, CDR1 is LNHNV and CDR2 is YYDKDF (reference sequence). The junction had 5 bases not matched to a gene; V was cut back by 3 bases and J by 5 bases. The CDR3 extends over 14 amino acids. The CDR3 sequence: CATSSITGEDTQYF. CDR3 nucleotides: TGTGCCACCAGCAGTATAACAGGGGAAGATACGCAGTATTTT. The full variable domain, rest sourced from reference TRBV15 and TRBJ2-3, is DAMVIQNPRYQVTQFGKPVTLSCSQTLNHNVMYWYQQKSSQAPKLLFHYYDKDFNNEADTPDNFQSRRPNTSFCFLDIRSPGLGDTAMYLCATSSITGEDTQYFGPGTRLTVL.

The rearrangement links TRBV6-1 to TRBJ2-7, with D perhaps given as TRBD1 or TRBD2 (5 bases each). V was trimmed by 6 bases and J by 0 bases, leaving 12 bases between them. CDR3 length: 14 amino acids. CDR1 is MNHNS and CDR2 is SASEGT in the germline V gene. This chain's CDR3 is CASSPGRSSYEQYF. The CDR3 DNA is TGTGCCAGCAGCCCGGGACGGAGCTCCTACGAGCAGTACTTC.

The gene calls are TRBV11-2 and TRBJ2-7, with D maybe TRBD2 (7 bases). Per germline, CDR1 SGHAT and CDR2 FQNNGV. The CDR3 is made up of 14 amino acids. V was pared by 8 bases and J by 6 bases, with 20 bases between. The CDR3 spells CASLRGGGKSEQYF. In DNA form, the CDR3 reads TGTGCCAGCCTAAGGGGGGGAGGGAAGAGCGAGCAGTACTTC.

The chain couples TRBV6-2 or TRBV6-3 to TRBJ2-7; D not resolved. CDR1 MNHEY and CDR2 SVGEGT come from the germline V gene. The germline V and J ends were trimmed by 7 bases and 2 bases, with 12 bases remaining between them. The CDR3 consists of 13 residues. Here the CDR3 DNA reads TGTGCCAGCAATGGTGTGGGTGCCTACGAGCAGTACTTC. Its protein product is CASNGVGAYEQYF.

V and J are TRBV27 and TRBJ1-5, with D possibly TRBD1 on 5 matching bases. V lost 3 bases and J lost 6, with 18 bases in between. This CDR3 contains 16 residues. Germline-derived CDR1 and CDR2 are MNHEY and SMNVEV (reference sequence). Here the CDR3 reads CASSLGGGMGFQPQHF. The CDR3 nucleotides read TGTGCCAGCAGTTTGGGGGGGGGGATGGGATTTCAGCCCCAGCATTTT.

This clonotype rates as medium-sized. The chain recombines TRBV7-2 with TRBJ2-1, with unresolved D. This CDR3 region has 13 residues. Trimming pared 7 bases from V and 0 bases from J, leaving 7 bases between. Germline V gives CDR1 SGHTA, CDR2 FQGNSA. CDR3 in DNA: TGTGCCAGCACCCCATACTCCTACAATGAGCAGTTCTTC. It codes for CASTPYSYNEQFF.

The chain combines TRBV7-2 with TRBJ2-7, with D possibly TRBD2 on 6 matching bases. The V end was cut by 1 base, the J end by 0 bases, with 7 bases between. Per the germline V gene, CDR1 is SGHTA and CDR2 is FQGNSA. The CDR3 extends over 14 amino acids. The CDR3 protein is CASSLETSSYEQYF. As DNA, the CDR3 is TGTGCCAGCAGCTTAGAGACTAGCTCCTACGAGCAGTACTTC.

This chain connects TRBV19 to TRBJ1-1; possible D gene TRBD1, 5 bases. Trimming cost V 7 bases and J 1 base, with 16 bases left between them. The germline V gene has CDR1 LNHDA and CDR2 SQIVND (reference sequence). CDR3 size: 15 residues. The CDR3 sequence is CASILGADQNTEAFF. The CDR3 DNA is TGTGCCAGTATCCTAGGGGCAGACCAGAACACTGAAGCTTTCTTT.

The V and J genes are TRBV7-2 and TRBJ2-2; 10 bases align to TRBD1. V gave up 0 bases and J gave up 4 bases; unmatched junction bases: 2. CDR1 is SGHTA, CDR2 FQGNSA, per germline. The CDR3 runs to 16 residues. The CDR3 protein is CASSLAGTGATGELFF. DNA for the CDR3: TGTGCCAGCAGCTTAGCCGGGACAGGGGCCACCGGGGAGCTGTTTTTT.

This chain joins TRBV23-1 and TRBJ1-6; no firm D call. TRBV23-1 is flagged as an ORF with uncertain function. The ends were cut back, 6 bases at V and 1 base at J, with 16 bases in the middle. The length of the CDR3 is 17 residues. This chain's CDR3 is CASRNYPRESYNSPLHF. The DNA for the CDR3 is TGCGCCAGCAGAAATTACCCCCGGGAGTCCTATAATTCACCCCTCCACTTT.

The V call is TRBV6-2 or TRBV6-3, the J call TRBJ1-2, with no clear D. Trimming removed 4 bases at V and 4 bases at J, with 7 bases between. The CDR3 consists of 12 residues. CDR1 and CDR2 (germline): MNHEY, SVGEGT. CDR3 sequence: CASSWALYGYTF. DNA for the CDR3: TGTGCCAGCAGTTGGGCCCTCTATGGCTACACCTTC.

A single count supports this clonotype. The chain is built from TRBV20-1 and TRBJ1-2, with TRBD1 as a possible D gene (6 bases). Trimming cost V 8 bases and J 4 bases, with 14 bases left between them. CDR1 DFQATT and CDR2 SNEGSKA come from the germline V gene (reference sequence). The CDR3 has 12 amino acids. The DNA of the CDR3 is TGCAGTTCCACAGGAGGGGGCTATGGCTACACCTTC. This codes for CSSTGGGYGYTF.

The gene calls are TRBV20-1 and TRBJ2-2; 8 bases align to TRBD2. V dropped 6 bases and J dropped 4; count of bases not matched to a gene: 10. Germline V gene lookup returns CDR1 DFQATT and CDR2 SNEGSKA (reference sequence). This CDR3 comprises 15 residues. Here the CDR3 reads CSARGGARGTGELFF. The CDR3 region has the DNA TGCAGTGCCCGGGGGGGGGCCAGGGGCACCGGGGAGCTGTTTTTT.

This chain links TRBV7-2 with TRBJ1-2; no definite D call. Germline V lookup: CDR1 SGHTA, CDR2 FQGNSA. This CDR3 is 12 amino acids long. The germline V and J ends were trimmed by 6 bases and 2 bases, with 7 bases remaining between them. For the CDR3, the DNA is TGTGCCAGCAGGGTGTCGAACTATGGCTACACCTTC. Its protein product is CASRVSNYGYTF.

This sequence joins TRBV20-1 and TRBJ1-5; 8 nucleotides line up with TRBD1. Germline V gene data show CDR1 as DFQATT and CDR2 as SNEGSKA (reference sequence). Trimming took 5 bases from V and 6 from J; bases not matched to a gene: 6. The CDR3 loop spans 13 amino acids. The CDR3 reads CSAAGQAGQPQHF. The DNA of the CDR3 is TGCAGTGCTGCGGGACAGGCTGGTCAGCCCCAGCATTTT.

The rearrangement uses TRBV7-2 and TRBJ1-1, with D perhaps TRBD1 (6 bases). V was pared by 5 bases and J by 2 bases, with 15 bases between. The CDR3 spans 15 residues. The V gene's germline CDR1 is SGHTA and CDR2 FQGNSA. The CDR3 here is CASSLTWGANTEAFF. In DNA, the CDR3 is TGTGCCAGCAGCCTAACTTGGGGGGCAAACACTGAAGCTTTCTTT. Variable domain in full (rest from reference TRBV7-2 and TRBJ1-1): GAGVSQSPSNKVTEKGKDVELRCDPISGHTALYWYRQSLGQGLEFLIYFQGNSAPDKSGLPSDRFSAERTGGSVSTLTIQRTQQEDSAVYLCASSLTWGANTEAFFGQGTRLTVV.